A single sample is the source of the 19 T cell receptor beta chains below, sequenced in a study of shared clonotypes between healthy human individuals. Libraries were prepared by immunoSEQ multiplex PCR; TCRdb keeps only in-frame clonotypes and omits some of them. This sample has around 690,000 clones; less than 95% occur once, and the top ten carry more than 30%. Sequencing was carried out using memory CD8+ T cells from PBMCs. Subset meaning: CD45RO+ cells pooled with CCR7-negative TemRA cells. The origin of the receptors is a young man in good health. Some clones in this sample may be carry-over from other donors' samples.

As to this clone: In the same sample, other DNA sequences code for this CDR3. V usage is TRBV7-9 and J usage is TRBJ2-1, with 9 bases aligning to TRBD1. The CDR3 has 16 residues. The V gene end was trimmed by 3 bases and the J gene end by 0 bases; junction bases not matched to a gene: 3. Germline V CDR1 and CDR2: SEHNR, FQNEAQ (reference sequence). CDR3 sequence reads: CASSLGTGSSYNEQFF. CDR3 sequence (DNA): TGTGCCAGCAGCTTGGGGACAGGGAGCTCCTACAATGAGCAGTTCTTC.

The chain couples TRBV27 to TRBJ1-1; 7 bases are shared with TRBD1. Unmatched junction bases numbered 4, after V lost 1 base and J lost 8 bases. Per the germline V gene, CDR1 is MNHEY and CDR2 is SMNVEV (reference sequence). This CDR3 region has 13 residues. CDR3 in DNA: TGTGCCAGCAGTTTATTGCCGACAGGGGAAGCTTTCTTT. Translation: CASSLLPTGEAFF.

The rearrangement uses TRBV7-9 and TRBJ1-2, with D unclear. The germline V gene has CDR1 SEHNR and CDR2 FQNEAQ (reference sequence). This CDR3 comprises 14 residues. Trimming cost V 3 bases and J 7 bases, with 15 bases left between them. CDR3 DNA sequence: TGTGCCAGCAGCTTTCGGGCACGTCCCGGTGGCTACACCTTC. It is translated as CASSFRARPGGYTF.

The chain carries TRBV5-1 and TRBJ1-1; perhaps TRBD1 as D (5 bases). This CDR3 is 15 amino acids long. Germline CDR1 and CDR2: SGHRS and YFSETQ. The germline V and J ends were trimmed by 2 bases and 4 bases, with 15 bases remaining between them. CDR3 in DNA: TGCGCCAGCAGCTTTCGAGAGGCGAGGGGCACTGAAGCTTTCTTT. Amino acid sequence: CASSFREARGTEAFF.

This chain connects TRBV28 to TRBJ1-5; TRBD1 aligns across 8 bases. CDR3 size: 15 residues. Germline V gene data show CDR1 as MDHEN and CDR2 as SYDVKM. V trimming: 6 bases; J trimming: 5 bases; junction bases outside the gene matches: 9. The CDR3 sequence is CASRLIGQGYQPQHF. Written as DNA, the CDR3 is TGTGCCAGCAGACTGATTGGACAGGGTTATCAGCCCCAGCATTTT.

This clone has only one observation. The chain combines TRBV7-9 with TRBJ2-7, with TRBD1 matching over 9 bases. From germline, CDR1 is SEHNR and CDR2 FQNEAQ (reference sequence). The trim removed 6 bases at V and 1 base at J, leaving 4 bases unmatched. The CDR3 is 14 residues long. The CDR3 region is CASSRQGVSYEQYF. As DNA, the CDR3 is TGTGCCAGCAGTCGACAGGGGGTGTCCTACGAGCAGTACTTC. The complete variable domain, with remaining parts taken from reference TRBV7-9 and TRBJ2-7, reads DTGVSQNPRHKITKRGQNVTFRCDPISEHNRLYWYRQTLGQGPEFLTYFQNEAQLEKSRLLSDRFSAERPKGSFSTLEIQRTEQGDSAMYLCASSRQGVSYEQYFGPGTRLTVT.

This chain connects TRBV9 to TRBJ1-2; TRBD1 matches 8 bases. V lost 4 bases and J lost 2; bases outside the gene matches: 7. The CDR3 consists of 15 residues. Germline CDR1 and CDR2: SGDLS and YYNGEE. CDR3 in DNA: TGTGCCAGCAGCACTCGGACAGGGCACAACTATGGCTACACCTTC. Protein: CASSTRTGHNYGYTF.

The chain joins TRBV7-9 to TRBJ2-7; either TRBD1 or TRBD2 may supply D (5 bases each). V lost 6 bases and J lost 4, with 16 bases in between. The germline CDR1 and CDR2 sequences are SEHNR and FQNEAQ (reference sequence). CDR3 length equals 14 residues. CDR3 amino acids: CASSRQGVRYEQYF. In DNA, the CDR3 is TGTGCCAGCAGTCGCCAGGGAGTCCGGTACGAGCAGTACTTC.

This clone has only one observation. The J gene is TRBJ2-7, the V gene TRBV7-9; D tentatively fits TRBD1 or TRBD2 (5 bases each). In germline, CDR1 is SEHNR, CDR2 FQNEAQ (reference sequence). Trimming cost V 6 bases and J 5 bases, with 17 bases left between them. The length of the CDR3 is 14 residues. This chain's CDR3 is CASSQLRDGDEQYF. CDR3 DNA sequence: TGTGCCAGCAGTCAACTACGGGACGGGGACGAGCAGTACTTC.

The gene calls are TRBV30 and TRBJ2-7; TRBD1 matches 7 bases. V lost 8 bases to trimming and J lost 0 bases; unmatched junction nucleotides: 13. The CDR3 extends over 15 amino acids. Germline CDR1 reads GTSNPN; CDR2 reads SVGIG (reference sequence). This CDR3 is CAGSNRDSGSYEQYF. The CDR3, as DNA: TGTGCCGGCTCAAATAGGGACAGCGGCTCCTACGAGCAGTACTTC.

The CDR3 DNA is TGTGCTAGTGGCACCGGGACAGGGGACGTTCGTGATGAAAAACTGTTTTTT. Its protein is CASGTGTGDVRDEKLFF. The J gene is TRBJ1-4, the V gene TRBV12-5, with 10 bases aligning to TRBD1. The junction had 13 bases not matched to a gene; V was cut back by 6 bases and J by 6 bases. Germline CDR1 LGHNT, CDR2 FRNRAP. This CDR3 contains 17 residues.

The rearrangement joins TRBV14 to TRBJ2-7; maybe TRBD2 (6 bases). The CDR3 is 13 amino acids. Germline-derived CDR1 and CDR2 are SGHDN and FVKESK. V gave up 5 bases and J gave up 6 bases, with 14 bases separating them. The CDR3 DNA reads TGTGCCAGCAGCTTGGGGCAGGGAGGCGAGCAGTACTTC. Protein sequence: CASSLGQGGEQYF.

The chain is built from TRBV2 and TRBJ2-5; D is perhaps TRBD1 (6 bases). Trimming pared 1 base from V and 5 bases from J, leaving 14 bases between. From germline, CDR1 is SNHLY and CDR2 FYNNEI. This CDR3 spans 15 amino acids. This chain's CDR3 is CASSEVGRGGETQYF. CDR3 in DNA: TGTGCCAGCAGTGAAGTTGGCAGGGGCGGGGAGACCCAGTACTTC.

V and J are TRBV21-1 and TRBJ2-7; the table's TRBD1 call for D was not verified on the DNA. TRBV21-1 is marked as a pseudogene. The CDR3 length is 13 residues. The CDR3 here is CASSNQGADEQYF. In nucleotides, the CDR3 is TGTGCCAGCAGCAACCAGGGGGCAGACGAGCAGTACTTC.

This clone was seen only once. The rearrangement links TRBV28 to TRBJ1-5, with D unclear. This CDR3 has 13 residues. V lost 5 bases to trimming and J lost 2 bases, with 7 bases between them. Germline-derived CDR1 and CDR2 are MDHEN and SYDVKM. Here the CDR3 DNA reads TGTGCCAGCAGTCTCCAGGGCAATCAGCCCCAGCATTTT. Its translation: CASSLQGNQPQHF.

This rearrangement joins TRBV19 to TRBJ2-1; 8 bases fit TRBD2. The CDR3 totals 16 residues. Germline V gene data show CDR1 as LNHDA and CDR2 as SQIVND (reference sequence). V shed 5 bases, J shed 6 bases, and the junction held 12 bases outside the gene matches. The CDR3 bases are TGTGCCAGTAGTCAGGGACTAGGCACCCCCTCCAATGAGCAGTTCTTC. Protein: CASSQGLGTPSNEQFF.

V and J are TRBV19 and TRBJ1-1, with D perhaps TRBD1 (6 bases). This CDR3 region has 12 residues. Per the germline V gene, CDR1 is LNHDA and CDR2 is SQIVND (reference sequence). Trimming cost V 6 bases and J 5 bases, with 10 bases left between them. The CDR3 is CASRQGWTEAFF. The CDR3 nucleotides are TGTGCCAGTAGACAGGGTTGGACTGAAGCTTTCTTT.

The chain employs TRBV11-2 and TRBJ2-7; 9 bases line up with TRBD2. The length of the CDR3 is 16 residues. Trimming at V came to 5 bases and at J to 3 bases, leaving 11 bases not matched to a gene. Germline V CDR1 and CDR2: SGHAT, FQNNGV. CDR3 DNA: TGTGCCAGCAGCCCGACTGGGACTAGCACTTACTACGAGCAGTACTTC. Translation: CASSPTGTSTYYEQYF. Drawing the rest from reference TRBV11-2 and TRBJ2-7, the complete variable domain is EAGVAQSPRYKIIEKRQSVAFWCNPISGHATLYWYQQILGQGPKLLIQFQNNGVVDDSQLPKDRFSAERLKGVDSTLKIQPAKLEDSAVYLCASSPTGTSTYYEQYFGPGTRLTVT.

The chain links TRBV6-6 to TRBJ1-1; the D gene is possibly TRBD1 (6 bases). The CDR3 runs to 15 residues. CDR1 and CDR2 from the germline V gene are MNHNY and SVGAGI (reference sequence). Trimming pared 6 bases from V and 4 bases from J, leaving 18 bases between. The CDR3 is CASSPFGGRGTEAFF. CDR3 DNA: TGTGCCAGCAGCCCCTTCGGGGGGCGCGGCACTGAAGCTTTCTTT.